This T cell receptor beta chain emerged from a study of CD8+CD57+ T cells in acquired aplastic anemia. The sequenced patients had an expansion of CD8+CD57+ cells seen by flow cytometry. Turning to this clonotype: The CDR3 carries no conserved terminal phenylalanine or tryptophan, so it likely arises from a read error. The DNA is omitted, as the CDR3 cannot be located on it reliably, and the CDR3 follows TCRdb's listing.

Investigators profiled TCR beta VDJ and CDR3 from genomic DNA template. One entry per CDR3 protein results from TCRdb running MiXCR on the reads. The data show 75,000 to 100,000 distinct CDR3 sequences, less than 75% seen once. This TCR was recovered from a human donor with aplastic anemia. The sequencing input was sorted CD4+, CD8+, or CD8+CD57+ T cells (not recorded which) from PBMCs.

Here the CDR3 reads CSVEDSSDGILC. The rearrangement links TRBV29-1 to TRBJ1-2. Germline CDR1 SQVTM, CDR2 ANQGSEA. From its first to its last residue, the CDR3 has 12 amino acids.